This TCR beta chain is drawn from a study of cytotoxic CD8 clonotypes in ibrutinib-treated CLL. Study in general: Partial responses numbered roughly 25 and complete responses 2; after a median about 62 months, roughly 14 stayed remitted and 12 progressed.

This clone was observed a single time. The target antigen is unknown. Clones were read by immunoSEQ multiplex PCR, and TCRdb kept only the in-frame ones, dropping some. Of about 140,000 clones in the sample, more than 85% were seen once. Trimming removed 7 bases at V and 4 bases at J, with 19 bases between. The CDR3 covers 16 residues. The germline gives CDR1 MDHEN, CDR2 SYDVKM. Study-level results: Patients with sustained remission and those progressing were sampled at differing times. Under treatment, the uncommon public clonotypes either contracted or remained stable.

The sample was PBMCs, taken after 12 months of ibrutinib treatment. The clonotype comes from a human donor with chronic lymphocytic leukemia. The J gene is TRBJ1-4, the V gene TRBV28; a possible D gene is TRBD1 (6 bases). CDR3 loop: CASTGQLFKGNEKLFF. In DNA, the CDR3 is TGTGCCAGCACAGGACAGCTCTTCAAGGGTAATGAAAAACTGTTTTTT. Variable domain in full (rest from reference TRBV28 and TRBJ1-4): DVKVTQSSRYLVKRTGEKVFLECVQDMDHENMFWYRQDPGLGLRLIYFSYDVKMKEKGDIPEGYSVSREKKERFSLILESASTNQTSMYLCASTGQLFKGNEKLFFGSGTQLSVL.